Shown below are 7 T cell receptor beta chains from a single sample sequenced in a study of beta chain features in type 1 diabetes. Every bit of the isolated RNA underwent reverse transcription, so sequencing read expressed TCRB transcripts. Sequencing used immunoSEQ multiplex PCR; TCRdb keeps in-frame clones, though not all of them. The repertoire holds tens of thousands of clones, 30% to 35% seen once, with about 0.42% in the top ten. The sample was stem cell memory CD4+ T cells from blood. The receptors were sampled from a woman younger than 30 in good health.

The gene calls are TRBV4-1 and TRBJ2-7; no firm D call. CDR1 is MGHRA, CDR2 YSYEKL, per germline. The CDR3 covers 14 residues. With 0 bases removed from V and 1 base from J, the gap between germline ends came to 7 bases. The CDR3 nucleotides read TGCGCCAGCAGCCAAGAACCTAGTTCCTACGAGCAGTACTTC. The encoded protein is CASSQEPSSYEQYF.

This chain links TRBV10-3 with TRBJ2-5; possible D gene TRBD1, 5 bases. The germline gives CDR1 ENHRY, CDR2 SYGVKD. The germline V and J ends were trimmed by 10 bases and 5 bases, with 23 bases remaining between them. The CDR3 runs 15 residues. CDR3 amino acids: CATKGNDMGGETQYF. The CDR3 nucleotides read TGTGCCACAAAGGGGAACGACATGGGCGGCGAGACCCAGTACTTC.

The chain uses TRBV7-2 and TRBJ1-2, with D unclear. Germline values: CDR1 SGHTA, CDR2 FQGNSA. Trimming pared 5 bases from V and 5 bases from J, leaving 12 bases between. The CDR3 totals 13 residues. CDR3 bases: TGTGCCAGCAGCCAAGGACTTATATATGGCTACACCTTC. As protein: CASSQGLIYGYTF.

The chain is built from TRBV5-5 and TRBJ2-7; D remains ambiguous. The CDR3 spans 13 residues. V lost 0 bases and J lost 3, with 7 bases in between. Looked up from germline, CDR1 is SGHKS and CDR2 is YYEKEE (reference sequence). CDR3 residues: CASSLADFYEQYF. CDR3 sequence (DNA): TGTGCCAGCAGCTTGGCCGACTTCTACGAGCAGTACTTC.

The chain recombines TRBV11-1 with TRBJ2-1; 9 bases are a match to TRBD2. J was trimmed by 5 bases and V by 4 bases; bases with no gene match: 9. This CDR3 is built from 16 residues. The germline gives CDR1 SGHAT, CDR2 FQDESV (reference sequence). The CDR3 DNA reads as TGTGCCAGCAGCTCTACCGGGACTAGCCCAAACAATGAGCAGTTCTTC. Encoded protein: CASSSTGTSPNNEQFF.

This chain connects TRBV7-9 to TRBJ2-3; possible D gene TRBD2, 6 bases. The V gene lost 5 bases and the J gene lost 4 bases, with 22 bases spanning the gap. The CDR3 extends over 17 amino acids. Germline V gives CDR1 SEHNR, CDR2 FQNEAQ (reference sequence). The CDR3 loop reads CASSPGSGSGGADTQYF. In DNA form, the CDR3 reads TGTGCCAGCAGCCCCGGGAGCGGATCAGGAGGCGCAGATACGCAGTATTTT.

In its sample, this clone was seen a few times. V gene TRBV25-1 combines with J gene TRBJ2-7, with 12 bases matching TRBD2. CDR3 size: 13 residues. The J segment lost 5 bases and the V segment lost 6 bases, leaving 2 bases of the junction unmatched. The V gene's germline CDR1 is MGHDK and CDR2 SYGVNS. CDR3 loop: CASSRTSGNEQYF. The CDR3 DNA is TGTGCCAGCAGCAGGACTAGCGGGAACGAGCAGTACTTC.